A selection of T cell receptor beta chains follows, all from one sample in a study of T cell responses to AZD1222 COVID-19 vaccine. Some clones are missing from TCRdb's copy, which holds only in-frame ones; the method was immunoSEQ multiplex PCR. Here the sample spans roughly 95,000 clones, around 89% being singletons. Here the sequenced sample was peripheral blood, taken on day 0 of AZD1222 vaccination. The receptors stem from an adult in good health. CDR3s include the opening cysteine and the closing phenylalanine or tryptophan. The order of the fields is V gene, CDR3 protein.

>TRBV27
CASSLDRRGNEKLFF
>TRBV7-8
CASSPGGANTEAFF
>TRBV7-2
CASSSQGAAYEQYF
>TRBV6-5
CASSSRQAAGYTF
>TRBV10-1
CASSDFTSGGYEQYF
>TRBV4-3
CASSQDLPTEQGYTF
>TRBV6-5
CASRDRDRGFTEAFF
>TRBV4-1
CASSQEQTISYEQYF
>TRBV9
CASSVGGTRGTGELFF
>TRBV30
CAWSGSVDYGYTF
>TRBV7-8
CASSLRLAGVNTGELFF
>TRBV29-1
CSVARDATNEKLFF
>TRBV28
CASSLRNWGRSYNEQFF
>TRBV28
CASSPWGQLINYGYTF
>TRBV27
CASKEWNTEAFF
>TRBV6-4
CASSVTAVSTDTQYF
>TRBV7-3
CASSVQGIAEAFF
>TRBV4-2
CASSQDSRTLNVDTEAFF
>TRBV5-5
CASSLVGTSYEQYF
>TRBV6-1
CASSEAETNTGELFF